The 5 T cell receptor beta chains listed next were all sequenced from one sample in a study of identical twins. TCRdb re-called the 5' RACE reads with MiXCR, one entry per CDR3 protein. The sample contains a few hundred thousand distinct CDR3 sequences, roughly an eighth of which appear only once. This sample was also put to use in a study of yellow fever vaccine responses in identical twins.

The material sequenced was CD4+ T cells sorted from blood. Receptor source: a woman between 18 and 29 years old in good health.

The V and J genes are TRBV12-3 or TRBV12-4 and TRBJ2-7; a possible D gene is TRBD1 (6 bases). V was trimmed by 6 bases and J by 0 bases, leaving 12 bases between them. CDR3 length equals 14 residues. The CDR3 DNA reads TGTGCCAGCAGGGGGGCGCGTAGCTCCTACGAGCAGTACTTC. Protein sequence: CASRGARSSYEQYF.

The gene calls are TRBV19 and TRBJ2-5; 8 nucleotides match TRBD2. This CDR3 region has 15 residues. Looked up from germline, CDR1 is LNHDA and CDR2 is SQIVND (reference sequence). V lost 9 bases to trimming and J lost 5 bases; unmatched junction nucleotides: 14. In DNA, the CDR3 is TGTGCCAGCCGCGAAAGCGGGAGTGGTGGGGAGACCCAGTACTTC. Translation gives CASRESGSGGETQYF.

This clonotype was seen just once. J is TRBJ2-6 and V is TRBV20-1; D is possibly TRBD1 (5 bases). The V end lost 0 bases, the J end lost 2 bases, and 14 bases lay between the germline ends. Germline loops: CDR1 DFQATT, CDR2 SNEGSKA (reference sequence). The CDR3 is 17 amino acids. The DNA for the CDR3 is TGCAGTGCTAGAGACCCGGCTTGGGGCGCTGGGGCCAACGTCCTGACTTTC. It specifies CSARDPAWGAGANVLTF.

The chain is built from TRBV4-3 and TRBJ2-7; possible D gene TRBD1, 7 bases. V lost 0 bases and J lost 2, with 11 bases in between. Germline V gene data show CDR1 as LGHNA and CDR2 as YSLEER. The CDR3 totals 15 residues. The CDR3 spells CASSQEARGAYEQYF. The CDR3 bases are TGCGCCAGCAGCCAAGAGGCCAGGGGGGCCTACGAGCAGTACTTC.

This clonotype has ten or more counts. The DNA of the CDR3 is TGCGCCAGCAGCTGGGCCGGGACAGGGGGCTACGAGCAGTACTTC. Amino acid sequence: CASSWAGTGGYEQYF. This sequence joins TRBV5-1 and TRBJ2-7; 11 bases agree with TRBD1. Germline trimming cut 3 bases from V and 3 bases from J; bases unmatched to any gene: 5. This CDR3 spans 15 amino acids. CDR1 SGHRS and CDR2 YFSETQ come from the germline V gene.